The 14 T cell receptor beta chains below all came from one sample that was sequenced in a study of identical twins. TCRdb independently ran MiXCR on the 5' RACE reads; one entry per CDR3 protein. The table has around 960,000 distinct CDR3 sequences, around an eighth seen once. These data were also reused for a study on yellow fever vaccine responses in identical twins.

Material: PBMCs. Every receptor here comes from a woman aged 18-35 years in good health.

The DNA for the CDR3 is TGTGCCATCAGAGCCGGGACTAGCGGGAATGGGGCTGCCTACGAGCAGTACTTC. This encodes CAIRAGTSGNGAAYEQYF. The genes are TRBV10-3 and TRBJ2-7; 13 bases agree with TRBD2. Unmatched junction bases numbered 13, after V lost 6 bases and J lost 2 bases. The CDR3 consists of 18 residues. Germline-derived CDR1 and CDR2 are ENHRY and SYGVKD.

V usage is TRBV11-1 and J usage is TRBJ2-3; possibly TRBD2 for D (7 bases). CDR1 and CDR2 from the germline V gene are SGHAT and FQDESV (reference sequence). The length of the CDR3 is 18 residues. Trimming removed 5 bases at V and 0 bases at J, with 21 bases between. CDR3 bases: TGTGCCAGCAGCCCCGTGCGGGGGCCAGTGGAAAGCACAGATACGCAGTATTTT. Translation: CASSPVRGPVESTDTQYF.

This clonotype turned up a few times. This chain uses TRBV27 with TRBJ1-2; D is undetermined. The CDR3 extends over 18 amino acids. V was pared by 6 bases and J by 2 bases, with 25 bases between. The germline V gene encodes CDR1 MNHEY and CDR2 SMNVEV (reference sequence). DNA for the CDR3: TGTGCCAGCAGAAGGAACGTTGAACGGCGGTCCGGAAACTATGGCTACACCTTC. Encoded protein: CASRRNVERRSGNYGYTF.

This clonotype has a handful of counts. V and J are TRBV12-5 and TRBJ2-5; D is uncertain. In germline, CDR1 is LGHNT, CDR2 FRNRAP. This CDR3 has 12 amino acids. Trimming took 5 bases from V and 5 from J, leaving 9 bases between them. CDR3 loop: CASGPNMETQYF. In DNA form, the CDR3 reads TGTGCTAGTGGTCCAAACATGGAGACCCAGTACTTC. Full variable domain (remainder filled in from reference TRBV12-5 and TRBJ2-5): DARVTQTPRHKVTEMGQEVTMRCQPILGHNTVFWYRQTMMQGLELLAYFRNRAPLDDSGMPKDRFSAEMPDATLATLKIQPSEPRDSAVYFCASGPNMETQYFGPGTRLLVL.

This chain connects TRBV28 to TRBJ2-3; D perhaps matches TRBD2 (5 bases). The V end lost 5 bases, the J end lost 1 base, and 10 bases lay between the germline ends. CDR1 is MDHEN and CDR2 is SYDVKM in the germline V gene. The CDR3 covers 14 residues. The CDR3 nucleotides read TGTGCCAGCAGTACCAATAGCGGCACAGATACGCAGTATTTT. Protein sequence: CASSTNSGTDTQYF.

This clonotype was seen a few times. The J gene is TRBJ2-1, the V gene TRBV11-2, with D uncertain. Germline V lookup: CDR1 SGHAT, CDR2 FQNNGV. The CDR3 loop spans 15 amino acids. The germline V and J ends were trimmed by 2 bases and 5 bases, with 13 bases remaining between them. This CDR3 is CASSLSSSPNNEQFF. CDR3 sequence (DNA): TGTGCCAGCAGCTTAAGCAGCTCCCCAAACAATGAGCAGTTCTTC.

This chain joins TRBV15 and TRBJ2-7; D may be TRBD2 (5 bases). Germline V gene lookup returns CDR1 LNHNV and CDR2 YYDKDF (reference sequence). This CDR3 contains 16 residues. Trimming removed 0 bases from V and 0 bases from J, with 12 bases in between. CDR3 protein: CATSRDGLAGSYEQYV. CDR3 nucleotides: TGTGCCACCAGCAGAGATGGGCTAGCCGGCTCCTACGAGCAGTACGTC.

This clonotype was seen ten or more times. In DNA, the CDR3 is TGTGCCAGCAGCTTAGCCCAAGCGACTAGTTTAGATACGCAGTATTTT. Encoded protein: CASSLAQATSLDTQYF. The genes are TRBV7-2 and TRBJ2-3, with a weak D call TRBD2 (6 bases). V lost 0 bases, J lost 5 bases, and 15 bases lay in between. The length of the CDR3 is 16 residues. Germline CDR1 and CDR2: SGHTA and FQGNSA. Based on the CDR3 plus reference TRBV7-2 and TRBJ2-3, the full variable domain is GAGVSQSPSNKVTEKGKDVELRCDPISGHTALYWYRQSLGQGLEFLIYFQGNSAPDKSGLPSDRFSAERTGGSVSTLTIQRTQQEDSAVYLCASSLAQATSLDTQYFGPGTRLTVL.

The chain is built from TRBV20-1 and TRBJ1-1, with TRBD1 matching over 7 bases. Trimming at V came to 5 bases and at J to 2 bases, leaving 5 bases not matched to a gene. Looked up from germline, CDR1 is DFQATT and CDR2 is SNEGSKA (reference sequence). CDR3 size: 13 residues. CDR3 DNA sequence: TGCAGTGCTGGGGGACAGTTCAACACTGAAGCTTTCTTT. It codes for CSAGGQFNTEAFF.

The chain employs TRBV20-1 and TRBJ1-2; 9 bases are a match to TRBD1. The CDR3 is 14 residues long. CDR1 and CDR2 from the germline V gene are DFQATT and SNEGSKA (reference sequence). Trimming at V came to 6 bases and at J to 2 bases, leaving 7 bases not matched to a gene. The CDR3 reads CSATGTGLNYGYTF. In DNA form, the CDR3 reads TGCAGTGCAACCGGGACAGGGTTGAACTATGGCTACACCTTC.

In this sample, this clonotype turned up a few times. This sequence joins TRBV28 and TRBJ2-7, with 7 bases identical to TRBD1. Germline CDR1 MDHEN, CDR2 SYDVKM. The CDR3 contains 16 residues. The V gene end was trimmed by 1 base and the J gene end by 2 bases; junction bases not matched to a gene: 8. CDR3 nucleotides: TGTGCCAGCAGTTTATACTACGAAGGGGGCCCCTACGAGCAGTACTTC. Translating gives CASSLYYEGGPYEQYF.

The J gene is TRBJ1-2, the V gene TRBV13; TRBD1 aligns across 8 bases. The trim removed 5 bases at V and 4 bases at J, leaving 9 bases unmatched. The V gene's germline CDR1 is PRHDT and CDR2 FYEKMQ (reference sequence). The CDR3 sequence is 15 residues long. In nucleotides, the CDR3 is TGTGCCAGCAGCGCCCGACAGGGGTTGGCCTATGGCTACACCTTC. Its protein product is CASSARQGLAYGYTF.

The J gene is TRBJ1-1, the V gene TRBV15; D uncertain. V shed 0 bases and J shed 5 bases, with 16 bases lying between them. The germline V gene encodes CDR1 LNHNV and CDR2 YYDKDF (reference sequence). The CDR3 covers 16 residues. The CDR3 region has the DNA TGTGCCACCAGCAGAGATAAGGCCGATACCCCGACTGAAGCTTTCTTT. Translation gives CATSRDKADTPTEAFF.

The chain joins TRBV7-6 to TRBJ2-1; the D gene is possibly TRBD2 (7 bases). Trimming took 0 bases from V and 9 from J, leaving 18 bases between them. The CDR3 is made up of 16 amino acids. CDR1 and CDR2 from the germline V gene are SGHVS and FNYEAQ. CDR3 nucleotides: TGTGCCAGCAGCTTAGCGGGGTCGGGGGGCCTCGGTGAGCAGTTCTTC. Translation gives CASSLAGSGGLGEQFF.